One and the same sample provided the 10 T cell receptor beta chains below, sequenced in a study of shared clonotypes between healthy human individuals. Method: immunoSEQ multiplex PCR; TCRdb's copy keeps in-frame clones and lacks some. Found here are 950,000 to 1,200,000 clones, 77% of them singletons; the top ten hold about 0.94%. Sequencing input: memory CD4+ T cells from PBMCs. Subset specified: CD45RA-negative fraction. These receptors came from a man younger than 30 in good health. Some clones in this sample may be carry-over from other donors' samples.

This clone turned up a few times. V usage is TRBV28 and J usage is TRBJ2-7, with 9 bases fitting TRBD2. In germline, CDR1 is MDHEN, CDR2 SYDVKM. CDR3 length: 15 amino acids. J was trimmed by 2 bases and V by 2 bases; bases with no gene match: 4. CDR3 region: CASSLAGGVPYEQYF. The DNA of the CDR3 is TGTGCCAGCAGTTTAGCGGGAGGGGTTCCCTACGAGCAGTACTTC.

The rearrangement links TRBV6-6 to TRBJ2-7; D gene uncertain. Looked up from germline, CDR1 is MNHNY and CDR2 is SVGAGI (reference sequence). CDR3 length equals 14 residues. The V end lost 6 bases, the J end lost 7 bases, and 19 bases lay between the germline ends. The CDR3, as DNA: TGTGCCAGCAGCTCTCGCCTGGGTACTATTGAGCAGTACTTC. Translation: CASSSRLGTIEQYF.

Note on this clone: Other DNA sequences in this sample translate to the same CDR3. This chain connects TRBV6-5 to TRBJ2-7; 9 bases match TRBD2. V lost 2 bases, J lost 4 bases, and 3 bases stayed unmatched. The CDR3 has 14 amino acids. The germline CDR1 and CDR2 sequences are MNHEY and SVGAGI. DNA of the CDR3: TGTGCCAGCAGTTACGGCGGGAGGGGGTACGAGCAGTACTTC. Translating gives CASSYGGRGYEQYF.

The chain recombines TRBV12-5 with TRBJ2-1; a possible D gene is TRBD2 (6 bases). Per germline, CDR1 LGHNT and CDR2 FRNRAP. The CDR3 contains 17 residues. Trimming removed 0 bases at V and 8 bases at J, with 20 bases between. For the CDR3, the DNA is TGTGCTAGTGGTTTGGTTCGGGACGGAGGGTGGTTGGATGAGCAGTTCTTC. Translation: CASGLVRDGGWLDEQFF.

This chain joins TRBV9 and TRBJ2-3, with 13 bases identical to TRBD2. The CDR3 runs 17 residues. The V segment lost 3 bases and the J segment 5 bases; nucleotides outside the gene matches: 9. Germline V gene sequence: CDR1 SGDLS, CDR2 YYNGEE. The CDR3 spells CASSAGTSGEMGDTQYF. CDR3 nucleotides: TGTGCCAGCAGCGCAGGGACTAGCGGGGAAATGGGAGATACGCAGTATTTT.

The CDR3 region has the DNA TGTGCCAGCAGCCGATTTGGGGAGACCCAGTACTTC. Amino acid sequence: CASSRFGETQYF. The chain employs TRBV7-6 and TRBJ2-5; D remains ambiguous. The germline V and J ends were trimmed by 5 bases and 5 bases, with 9 bases remaining between them. The CDR3 spans 12 residues. Germline V gives CDR1 SGHVS, CDR2 FNYEAQ.

V and J are TRBV7-3 and TRBJ1-1; D not certain. CDR1 and CDR2 from the germline V gene are SGHTA and FQGTGA. Between the trimmed V and J ends, which lost 3 bases and 1 base, there was a span of 9 bases. The CDR3 is 14 amino acids. Here the CDR3 reads CASSFEAGNTEAFF. The CDR3 bases are TGTGCCAGCAGCTTTGAGGCAGGGAACACTGAAGCTTTCTTT.

This chain uses TRBV15 with TRBJ2-2, with D tentatively TRBD2 (6 bases). This CDR3 region has 15 residues. Looked up from germline, CDR1 is LNHNV and CDR2 is YYDKDF (reference sequence). Trimming left V 4 bases short and J 5 bases short, with 14 bases between. This CDR3 reads CATSIVDRGTGELFF. Written as DNA, the CDR3 is TGTGCCACCAGCATAGTAGACCGGGGGACCGGGGAGCTGTTTTTT.

CDR3 sequence reads: CASSLSGRGLGEQYF. CDR3 nucleotide sequence: TGTGCCAGCAGTTTATCGGGCAGGGGGCTTGGAGAGCAGTACTTC. The chain uses TRBV27 and TRBJ2-7; 8 nucleotides match TRBD1. The CDR3 contains 15 residues. Germline CDR1 is MNHEY and CDR2 is SMNVEV (reference sequence). V gave up 0 bases and J gave up 7 bases; unmatched junction bases: 8.

The chain uses TRBV5-1 and TRBJ1-1; D gene unclear. Germline CDR1 reads SGHRS; CDR2 reads YFSETQ. This CDR3 has 13 residues. Trimming left V 1 base short and J 0 bases short, with 4 bases between. CDR3 sequence: CASSLRLNTEAFF. The CDR3 nucleotides are TGCGCCAGCAGCTTGCGTTTGAACACTGAAGCTTTCTTT.